This TCR beta chain was recovered during a study of shared clonotypes between healthy human individuals (dated by TCRdb to 2019 to 2021). A note on the overall study: The cohort comprised two women and a few men aged 18 to 49 years. To estimate repertoire size and how much clonotypes are shared between individuals, the study performed deep sequencing of blood TCR repertoires from about 5 healthy adults. Libraries were prepared and TCR repertoires were sequenced by different laboratories using diverse techniques, in order to increase sequencing depth and limit assay-specific biases. Per donor, leukapheresis produced somewhere between about 0.94 and 9 billion PBMCs. Beyond this particular receptor, the publication reports: The genetic and exposure-history diversity represented was limited by the small number of donors. Sampling was limited to blood, and TCR repertoires in tissue likely differ from TCR repertoires in blood. Based on pairwise subsampling, the degree of clonotype sharing among donors was expected to be affected by sequencing depth.

Points on this clone: Its antigen is not yet known. No base quality values were provided; no much bigger clone lies one nucleotide off.

The CDR3 has 16 amino acids, counting the end cysteine and phenylalanine. CDR3 DNA is the only sequence kept; it has 48 bases, read in frame from the first base. Trimmed from V: 4 bases; trimmed from J: 4 bases; junction bases lacking a gene match: 8. CDR1 and CDR2 (SGHKS, YYEKEE) derive from the germline V gene (reference sequence). Donors were healthy HIV-negative adults with no recently reported acute infections or vaccinations. Only Caucasian adults living in Nashville, Tennessee, USA were represented among the donors. For unsorted samples, some 90 million PBMCs were counted and genomic DNA was extracted with the QIAamp DNA Blood Mini kit. After blood collection by leukapheresis, PBMCs were isolated using Ficoll-Histopaque density gradient centrifugation and then cryopreserved in the vapor phase of liquid nitrogen. Using the deep immunoSEQ assay, TCR CDR3 regions were amplified from genomic DNA by multiplex PCR. For each cell subset, the extracted genomic DNA was distributed evenly across all wells of several immunoSEQ 96-well plates, and each plate served as one replicate. For unsorted PBMC, approximately 0.3 ug of genomic DNA, equivalent to around 30,000 T cell genomes, went into each replicate PCR. Ten immunoSEQ deep assay plates were used to sequence the unsorted PBMC genomic DNA. Purified libraries were quantified with a Qubit 3.0 fluorometer, sized on a Bioanalyzer 2100, and re-quantified with the KAPA Library Quantification kit. A separate single-read 150-cycle Illumina NextSeq 550 flow cell was used to sequence each immunoSEQ 96-well plate. Turning to the authors' computational methods: Because the immunoSEQ output held only junctional sequences and lacked quality scores, the filtering could not match the filtering applied to full-length reads. To assign V/J genes and CDR3, sequences were annotated against IMGT germline references using PyIR, a Python wrapper for IgBLAST v1.9. Reads were removed for weak V/J assignments (E-value above 1e-6), missing CDR3, stop codons, out-of-frame junctions, or ambiguous translated residues. V3J clonotypes were defined by identical inferred V gene, J gene, and CDR3 amino acid sequence. Percentage overlap between repertoires was calculated by dividing the number of shared unique clonotypes by the size of the smaller repertoire. RTK rarefaction, the Chao1 estimator, and Recon v2.1 estimates of unobserved clonotypes were used to assess repertoire richness. Imported from immuneACCESS, the table was reduced by TCRdb to in-frame sequences with V and J called. These copies leave out some clones; in studies compared against another copy, an unresolved V gene accounts for under half, and the cause of the remainder is not known. That table gives V, J and clone size, and the DNA gave D and trimming. This sample has under 600,000 clones in its table, and over 60% of those were observed once. The ten biggest clones cover roughly an eighth of the sample.

The source is a woman between 35 and 50 years old in good health. Some clones in this sample may be carry-over from other donors' samples. Here the chain combines TRBV5-5 and TRBJ1-5; TRBD1 matches 10 bases in the middle. What was sequenced was PBMCs. The DNA sequence is given as TGTGCCAGCAGCGCCACCGGACAGGGGGGTAATCAGCCCCAGCATTTT. This yields the protein CASSATGQGGNQPQHF.